Presented here are 23 T cell receptor beta chains from one specimen sequenced in a study of blood T cell repertoires in COVID-19. Here immunoSEQ multiplex PCR was the method, and the copy in TCRdb shows in-frame clones only, minus some. The sample includes around 270,000 clones, roughly 88% seen only once; the top ten take roughly 4.3%. Source material: PBMCs or T cells enriched from blood (not recorded which). The receptors derive from a woman aged 25 to 39 who had recovered from COVID-19.

The chain combines TRBV19 with TRBJ1-5; D uncertain. The CDR3 consists of 13 residues. The V end lost 5 bases, the J end lost 7 bases, and 12 bases lay between the germline ends. Germline values: CDR1 LNHDA, CDR2 SQIVND (reference sequence). The CDR3 sequence is CASSVSGGQPQHF. CDR3 DNA: TGTGCCAGTAGTGTGAGCGGCGGCCAGCCCCAGCATTTT.

This sequence joins TRBV19 and TRBJ1-5; D is perhaps TRBD1 (6 bases). Trimming pared 7 bases from V and 2 bases from J, leaving 15 bases between. Per the germline V gene, CDR1 is LNHDA and CDR2 is SQIVND (reference sequence). This CDR3 region has 15 residues. The CDR3 is CASTLGRGGNQPQHF. CDR3 in DNA: TGTGCCAGTACCCTAGGCAGGGGCGGCAATCAGCCCCAGCATTTT.

The V call is TRBV28, the J call TRBJ1-5, with D perhaps matching TRBD1 (6 bases). V was shortened by 6 bases and J by 5 bases, with 26 bases between the two germline ends. Germline V CDR1 and CDR2: MDHEN, SYDVKM. This CDR3 comprises 18 residues. The CDR3 DNA reads as TGTGCCAGCAGCAGGCTTACCGGGGGGCCCCGCGTTGATCAGCCCCAGCATTTT. Translation: CASSRLTGGPRVDQPQHF.

This rearrangement joins TRBV27 to TRBJ1-5, with D uncertain. Trimming pared 0 bases from V and 6 bases from J, leaving 6 bases between. The CDR3 is 13 residues long. Germline V lookup: CDR1 MNHEY, CDR2 SMNVEV (reference sequence). CDR3: CASSLSAGQPQHF. The CDR3 DNA sequence: TGTGCCAGCAGTTTATCAGCGGGTCAGCCCCAGCATTTT.

The chain joins TRBV2 to TRBJ2-3; 11 bases align to TRBD2. The CDR3 runs 17 residues. The V and J ends lost 6 bases and 3 bases, in that order; junction bases with no gene match: 11. CDR1 and CDR2 from the germline V gene are SNHLY and FYNNEI. CDR3 DNA: TGTGCCAGCAGCTCAGGGCTTACTAGCGGGAGAACAGATACGCAGTATTTT. This gives the protein CASSSGLTSGRTDTQYF.

The J gene is TRBJ1-1, the V gene TRBV13; TRBD1 agrees at 8 bases. The CDR3 is 13 amino acids. Unmatched junction bases numbered 11, after V lost 6 bases and J lost 11 bases. Germline V gives CDR1 PRHDT, CDR2 FYEKMQ (reference sequence). For the CDR3, the DNA is TGTGCCAGCAGACACCAGGGGGCTCAGGAGGCTTTCTTT. It specifies CASRHQGAQEAFF. Filled out from reference TRBV13 and TRBJ1-1, the complete variable domain reads AAGVIQSPRHLIKEKRETATLKCYPIPRHDTVYWYQQGPGQDPQFLISFYEKMQSDKGSIPDRFSAQQFSDYHSELNMSSLELGDSALYFCASRHQGAQEAFFGQGTRLTVV.

This clone showed up just a few times. The chain employs TRBV29-1 and TRBJ1-1; D is unclear. Germline V gene data show CDR1 as SQVTM and CDR2 as ANQGSEA. The CDR3 is 12 residues long. Trimming took 4 bases from V and 3 from J, leaving 9 bases between them. This chain's CDR3 is CSVAKTDTEAFF. DNA of the CDR3: TGCAGCGTTGCTAAAACAGACACTGAAGCTTTCTTT.

The rearrangement uses TRBV7-2 and TRBJ2-3, with TRBD1 identical over 10 bases. The germline CDR1 and CDR2 sequences are SGHTA and FQGNSA. CDR3 length: 15 residues. The V gene end was trimmed by 7 bases and the J gene end by 2 bases; junction bases not matched to a gene: 6. The DNA of the CDR3 is TGTGCCAGCACGACAGGGGGCTTCTCCACAGATACGCAGTATTTT. This translates into CASTTGGFSTDTQYF.

The CDR3 DNA sequence: TGTGCCAGCAGCCAAGTGGTGGGGAGAGAGCAGTACTTC. This codes for CASSQVVGREQYF. This rearrangement joins TRBV3-1 (or the pseudogene TRBV3-2) to TRBJ2-7; weak D call: TRBD2 (5 bases). The CDR3 contains 13 residues. From germline, CDR1 is LGHDT and CDR2 YNNKEL (reference sequence). The ends were cut back, 1 base at V and 7 bases at J, with 11 bases in the middle.

This rearrangement joins TRBV28 to TRBJ1-1; D ambiguous. This CDR3 is 12 amino acids long. The ends were cut back, 2 bases at V and 10 bases at J, with 11 bases in the middle. Per germline, CDR1 MDHEN and CDR2 SYDVKM. The CDR3 DNA follows: TGTGCCAGCAGTTTAAACTTCCGGGGAGCTTTCTTT. This sequence encodes CASSLNFRGAFF.

This clone appeared a few times. The rearrangement joins TRBV30 to TRBJ1-5; possibly TRBD1 for D (6 bases). With 2 bases removed from V and 0 bases from J, the gap between germline ends came to 17 bases. CDR3 length: 17 amino acids. The germline CDR1 and CDR2 sequences are GTSNPN and SVGIG (reference sequence). For the CDR3, the DNA is TGTGCCTGGAGTCCAGATCGACTGGGGGCTAGCAATCAGCCCCAGCATTTT. Its protein is CAWSPDRLGASNQPQHF.

The CDR3 DNA follows: TGTGCCAGCAGCGTGGGACTCCTATTCGACACCGGGGAGCTGTTTTTT. Protein sequence: CASSVGLLFDTGELFF. The V and J genes are TRBV13 and TRBJ2-2, with D maybe TRBD2 (6 bases). The CDR3 has 16 amino acids. The germline gives CDR1 PRHDT, CDR2 FYEKMQ (reference sequence). V was clipped by 5 bases and J by 3 bases, with 16 bases between them.

This clone was counted at least ten times. The chain links TRBV13 to TRBJ2-1; TRBD2 matches 11 bases. Losses at the gene ends were 4 bases for V and 7 bases for J; bases not matched to a gene: 12. CDR1 PRHDT and CDR2 FYEKMQ come from the germline V gene (reference sequence). This CDR3 has 17 amino acids. The CDR3 DNA reads TGTGCCAGCAGCTCGACTAGCGGGATCTCTAAGCGGAATGAGCAGTTCTTC. Its protein product is CASSSTSGISKRNEQFF.

The table lists this clone with a few counts. This chain's CDR3 is CASSQLGSGMNTEAFF. The CDR3 DNA reads TGTGCCAGCAGCCAATTGGGGAGCGGGATGAACACTGAAGCTTTCTTT. The chain employs TRBV14 and TRBJ1-1; D not resolved. This CDR3 has 16 amino acids. Germline V gives CDR1 SGHDN, CDR2 FVKESK. Trimming took 2 bases from V and 0 from J, leaving 13 bases between them.

The genes are TRBV6-1 and TRBJ1-2; D is unresolved. The CDR3 runs to 15 residues. Germline assignment: CDR1 MNHNS and CDR2 SASEGT. Trimming shortened V by 1 base and J by 7 bases, and 16 bases separated the two germline ends. CDR3 sequence: CASSEGAGIPSGYTF. The CDR3 DNA is TGTGCCAGCAGTGAAGGTGCGGGAATTCCTTCTGGCTACACCTTC.

The chain employs TRBV4-1 and TRBJ2-7, with D perhaps TRBD2 (5 bases). Germline CDR1 reads MGHRA; CDR2 reads YSYEKL. CDR3 length: 15 residues. Between the trimmed V and J ends, which lost 2 bases and 2 bases, there was a span of 13 bases. In DNA, the CDR3 is TGCGCCAGCAGCCAACTAGGTCGGGGAACCTACGAGCAGTACTTC. It codes for CASSQLGRGTYEQYF.

This clone was recorded a few times. This chain joins TRBV7-9 and TRBJ1-5, with 8 bases fitting TRBD1. The CDR3 totals 16 residues. Trimming cost V 4 bases and J 4 bases; bases outside gene matches: 9. Germline V gene lookup returns CDR1 SEHNR and CDR2 FQNEAQ (reference sequence). The CDR3 DNA sequence: TGTGCCAGCAGCTCCCTAGGCAGGGGGCTTAATCAGCCCCAGCATTTT. Its protein is CASSSLGRGLNQPQHF. Filled out from reference TRBV7-9 and TRBJ1-5, the complete variable domain reads DTGVSQNPRHKITKRGQNVTFRCDPISEHNRLYWYRQTLGQGPEFLTYFQNEAQLEKSRLLSDRFSAERPKGSFSTLEIQRTEQGDSAMYLCASSSLGRGLNQPQHFGDGTRLSIL.

This chain links TRBV6-2 or TRBV6-3 with TRBJ1-5; possible D gene TRBD1, 5 bases. V was trimmed by 2 bases and J by 2 bases, leaving 10 bases between them. This CDR3 comprises 15 residues. Germline V gives CDR1 MNHEY, CDR2 SVGEGT. Here the CDR3 DNA reads TGTGCCAGCAGTTACAAGGGGTTCGGCAATCAGCCCCAGCATTTT. The encoded protein is CASSYKGFGNQPQHF.

The chain carries TRBV12-3 or TRBV12-4 and TRBJ1-4; D unclear. V was cut by 8 bases and J by 6 bases, with 10 bases left in between. This CDR3 spans 12 amino acids. This chain's CDR3 is CASSGVDEKLFF. The CDR3 DNA reads TGTGCCAGCTCCGGAGTCGATGAAAAACTGTTTTTT.

This chain connects TRBV20-1 to TRBJ2-7; D unclear. The ends were cut back, 0 bases at V and 6 bases at J, with 6 bases in the middle. In germline, CDR1 is DFQATT, CDR2 SNEGSKA (reference sequence). This CDR3 spans 11 amino acids. The CDR3 reads CSARDQAEQYF. CDR3 nucleotide sequence: TGCAGTGCTAGAGATCAGGCCGAGCAGTACTTC.

The gene calls are TRBV19 and TRBJ1-1; possibly TRBD1 for D (5 bases). The germline gives CDR1 LNHDA, CDR2 SQIVND (reference sequence). The CDR3 runs to 14 residues. V lost 7 bases, J lost 1 base, and 13 bases lay in between. CDR3 nucleotides: TGTGCCAGTACCCCGGGACTAAGGAACACTGAAGCTTTCTTT. This codes for CASTPGLRNTEAFF.

This chain uses TRBV2 with TRBJ1-4, with 11 bases lining up with TRBD1. CDR3 length: 16 amino acids. Per the germline V gene, CDR1 is SNHLY and CDR2 is FYNNEI. V gave up 6 bases and J gave up 8 bases; unmatched junction bases: 11. The CDR3 coding sequence is TGTGCCAGCAGGATAAGTAGGACAGGGGGCATGGAAAAACTGTTTTTT. Its protein product is CASRISRTGGMEKLFF.

This chain joins TRBV6-5 and TRBJ1-2; 7 nucleotides align to TRBD1. This CDR3 comprises 14 residues. The ends lost 7 bases at V and 7 bases at J; junction bases unmatched: 12. The germline V gene encodes CDR1 MNHEY and CDR2 SVGAGI. CDR3 amino acids: CASMGLDRTSGYTF. CDR3 sequence (DNA): TGTGCCAGCATGGGATTGGACAGGACGAGTGGCTACACCTTC.